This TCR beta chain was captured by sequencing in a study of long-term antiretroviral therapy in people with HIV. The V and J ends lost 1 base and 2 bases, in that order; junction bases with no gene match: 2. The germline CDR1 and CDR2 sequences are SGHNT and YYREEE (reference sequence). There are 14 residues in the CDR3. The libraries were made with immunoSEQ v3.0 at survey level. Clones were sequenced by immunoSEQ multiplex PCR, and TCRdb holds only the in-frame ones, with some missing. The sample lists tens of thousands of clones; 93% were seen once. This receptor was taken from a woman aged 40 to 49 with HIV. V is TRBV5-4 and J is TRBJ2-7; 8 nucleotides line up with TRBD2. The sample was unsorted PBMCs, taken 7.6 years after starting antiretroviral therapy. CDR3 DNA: TGTGCCAGCAGCTTGCGGGGGGGAGCCTACGAGCAGTACTTC. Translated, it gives CASSLRGGAYEQYF.